The rows below give T cell receptor beta chains drawn from one sample of a study of cytomegalovirus exposure and HLA in healthy donors. Assay used: immunoSEQ multiplex PCR; TCRdb lists only in-frame clones, some missing. Found here are about 180,000 clones, roughly 77% of them singletons; the top ten hold under 2%. Specimen: PBMCs. The receptors were sampled from a woman in her thirties in good health and CMV-seronegative. Both conserved end residues are part of each CDR3. D genes are given only for firm matches.

j_call | v_call | d_call | cdr3_nt | cdr3_aa
TRBJ2-1 | TRBV19 | TRBD2 | TGTGCCAGTAGTATAGAATCCGGGGGGAACAATGAGCAGTTCTTC | CASSIESGGNNEQFF
TRBJ1-1 | TRBV6-4 | - | TGTGCCAGCATTGCAACAGGGTCCACTGAAGCTTTCTTT | CASIATGSTEAFF
TRBJ1-6 | TRBV7-6 | - | TGTGCCAGCAGCTTATCCACAGGGTCAGATTCACCCCTCCACTTT | CASSLSTGSDSPLHF
TRBJ2-2 | TRBV6-1 | - | TGTGCCAGCAGTGAAAGACCCCTGGGAGACACCGGGGAGCTGTTTTTT | CASSERPLGDTGELFF
TRBJ1-1 | TRBV2 | - | TGTGCCAGCAGTGAACAGGGTGGCACTGAAGCTTTCTTT | CASSEQGGTEAFF
TRBJ1-5 | TRBV2 | - | TGTGCCAGCAGTATAATACAGGGTTGGGATCAGCCCCAGCATTTT | CASSIIQGWDQPQHF
TRBJ1-2 | TRBV5-6 | - | TGTGCCAGCAGCCTTATGGGACTCAACGTCGGCTATGGCTACACCTTC | CASSLMGLNVGYGYTF
TRBJ2-3 | TRBV9 | TRBD1 | TGTGCCAGCAGGGGCCCTGGGACAGCGGAAAGCACAGATACGCAGTATTTT | CASRGPGTAESTDTQYF
TRBJ1-5 | TRBV21-1 | - | TGTGCCAGCAGCAAAGATAAGGACAGGGGAAATCAGCCCCAGCATTTT | CASSKDKDRGNQPQHF
TRBJ1-3 | TRBV7-2 | - | TGTGCCAGCAGGGGAGGGGTTAGAGGAAACACCATATATTTT | CASRGGVRGNTIYF
TRBJ1-2 | TRBV27 | TRBD1 | TGTGCCAGCAGTTCGGGGACAGGGCGTTCTTATGGCTACACCTTC | CASSSGTGRSYGYTF
TRBJ1-3 | TRBV6-6 | TRBD1 | TGTGCCAGCACACCCACGCGCAGGGGGCGAAACACCATATATTTT | CASTPTRRGRNTIYF
TRBJ2-5 | TRBV5-1 | - | TGCGCCAGCAGCTTAATTCAGGGGTACCAAGAGACCCAGTACTTC | CASSLIQGYQETQYF
TRBJ1-1 | TRBV6-5 | TRBD1 | TGTGCCAGCAGTTACGACAGGGTGGTCACTGAAGCTTTCTTT | CASSYDRVVTEAFF
TRBJ2-1 | TRBV4-1 | TRBD2 | TGCGCCAGCAGCCAATGGCTAGCGGGCAATGAGCAGTTCTTC | CASSQWLAGNEQFF
TRBJ2-3 | TRBV18 | TRBD2 | TGTGCCAGCTCACCGCCACTAGCGGGGGACCCGACGCAGTATTTT | CASSPPLAGDPTQYF
TRBJ1-1 | TRBV5-6 | - | TGTGCCAGCAGCTCTGGGGGGGTAACTGAAGCTTTCTTT | CASSSGGVTEAFF
TRBJ1-3 | TRBV6-5 | - | TGTGCCAGCAGTTACTCAAGGGGGACCGGAAACACCATATATTTT | CASSYSRGTGNTIYF
TRBJ1-2 | TRBV9 | TRBD1 | TGTGCCAGCAGCGTAGCCCCAGGGGGCCTTATCTATGGCTACACCTTC | CASSVAPGGLIYGYTF